The clone carrying this TCR beta chain was recorded at least ten times. Germline V gene data show CDR1 as SNHLY and CDR2 as FYNNEI. CDR3 length: 13 residues. Trimming at V came to 8 bases and at J to 6 bases, leaving 7 bases not matched to a gene. To make TCR beta libraries, researchers used iRepertoire HTBI primers and Arm-PCR of CDR3 regions. TCRdb recomputed calls from the multiplex PCR reads with MiXCR, one row per CDR3 protein. The top ten clones hold 22% of a sample with around 400,000 distinct CDR3 sequences, around 16% of them seen once. The data stem from a study of regulatory T cells in long-lasting Graves disease. Time point given: newly diagnosed GD, antithyroid drugs for less than 3 months. Making the TCR library involved RNA that had been extracted from PBMCs.

This receptor was taken from a female donor with Graves disease. The specimen comprised peripheral blood mononuclear cells (PBMCs), sampled at new diagnosis, from a patient treated with antithyroid drugs. V gene TRBV2 combines with J gene TRBJ1-5; 7 positions match TRBD1. The CDR3 nucleotides read TGTGCCAGCGCGACAGGGCCGGTTCAGCCCCAGCATTTT. It is translated as CASATGPVQPQHF. Based on the CDR3 plus reference TRBV2 and TRBJ1-5, the full variable domain is EPEVTQTPSHQVTQMGQEVILRCVPISNHLYFYWYRQILGQKVEFLVSFYNNEISEKSEIFDDQFSVERPDGSNFTLKIRSTKLEDSAMYFCASATGPVQPQHFGDGTRLSIL.